Presented here are 21 T cell receptor beta chains from one specimen sequenced in a study of T cells in Graves' hyperthyroidism and ophthalmopathy. TCR beta CDR3 sequences were amplified from RNA transcripts. First-round RT-PCR of the TCR CDR3 relied on the HTBI primer set. TCRdb processed the multiplex PCR reads anew with MiXCR; each CDR3 protein has one entry. The table includes about 350,000 distinct CDR3 sequences, about an eighth detected once. Sequencing was done on a sample of blood. These TCRs come from a woman between 40 and 50 years old with Graves' ophthalmopathy.

The chain is built from TRBV6-1 and TRBJ1-5; 8 bases line up with TRBD1. CDR3 length equals 13 residues. In germline, CDR1 is MNHNS, CDR2 SASEGT. The V gene end was trimmed by 6 bases and the J gene end by 6 bases; junction bases not matched to a gene: 4. The CDR3 loop reads CASSRQGSQPQHF. The CDR3 coding sequence is TGTGCCAGCAGCCGACAGGGGAGTCAGCCCCAGCATTTT.

This clonotype was counted at least ten times. At one of its ends the junction is not consistent with the germline gene, which may arise from a read error. This sequence joins TRBV7-7 and TRBJ2-7, with TRBD2 identical over 13 bases. The CDR3 is 16 residues long. Germline values: CDR1 SSHAT, CDR2 FNYEAQ (reference sequence). The chain's CDR3 is CASSLGLAGVVYEQYF. The CDR3 DNA is TGTGCTAGCAGCCTAGGACTAGCGGGAGTAGTGTACGAGCAGTACTTC.

The sample holds many counts of this clonotype. This sequence joins TRBV5-1 and TRBJ2-3; a weak D match, TRBD2 (5 bases). CDR3 size: 15 residues. In germline, CDR1 is SGHRS, CDR2 YFSETQ. V was clipped by 4 bases and J by 0 bases, with 12 bases between them. The CDR3 sequence: CASSPLPGSTDTQYF. In DNA, the CDR3 is TGCGCCAGCAGCCCACTGCCGGGGAGCACAGATACGCAGTATTTT.

This clonotype came up many times. This chain uses TRBV29-1 with TRBJ2-1; 11 bases are shared with TRBD2. CDR1 and CDR2 from the germline V gene are SQVTM and ANQGSEA. The CDR3 extends over 15 amino acids. J was trimmed by 4 bases and V by 6 bases; bases with no gene match: 8. CDR3 residues: CSVKTGTSGYNEQFF. The CDR3 DNA reads TGCAGCGTGAAAACCGGGACTAGCGGATACAATGAGCAGTTCTTC.

This clonotype was detected many times. The gene calls are TRBV6-2 or TRBV6-3 and TRBJ2-7, with D tentatively TRBD2 (6 bases). V was pared by 5 bases and J by 7 bases, with 15 bases between. CDR1 MNHEY and CDR2 SVGEGT come from the germline V gene. The CDR3 runs to 13 residues. The CDR3 spells CASSPVGLGEQYF. The CDR3, as DNA: TGTGCCAGCAGTCCAGTGGGACTCGGGGAGCAGTACTTC.

On this clonotype itself: A clone one base away is much larger, so this may be a read error. V is TRBV5-1 and J is TRBJ2-1, with TRBD1 matching 8 bases. Germline V gives CDR1 SGHRS, CDR2 YFSETQ. This CDR3 is built from 14 residues. Trimming took 3 bases from V and 10 from J; bases not matched to a gene: 9. For the CDR3, the DNA is TGCGCCAGCAGCTGGGGGGACAGGACGGGCGAGCAGTTCTTC. Translation gives CASSWGDRTGEQFF.

This chain uses TRBV5-1 with TRBJ1-1, with D hard to call. V dropped 3 bases and J dropped 1 base, with 16 bases sitting between them. Germline V gene data show CDR1 as SGHRS and CDR2 as YFSETQ. The CDR3 runs 16 residues. The CDR3 coding sequence is TGCGCCAGCAGCTCGGGGTTCGGGTTGGCGAACACTGAAGCTTTCTTT. It translates to CASSSGFGLANTEAFF. The full variable domain, its missing parts supplied by reference TRBV5-1 and TRBJ1-1, is KAGVTQTPRYLIKTRGQQVTLSCSPISGHRSVSWYQQTPGQGLQFLFEYFSETQRNKGNFPGRFSGRQFSNSRSEMNVSTLELGDSALYLCASSSGFGLANTEAFFGQGTRLTVV.

This clonotype was picked up a small number of times. The chain has TRBV19 and TRBJ2-6; D is unclear. V lost 5 bases to trimming and J lost 6 bases, with 11 bases between them. Germline lookup yields CDR1 LNHDA and CDR2 SQIVND (reference sequence). The CDR3 consists of 14 residues. CDR3 nucleotides: TGTGCCAGTAGTTCTCGTCCCGAGGCCAACGTCCTGACTTTC. This codes for CASSSRPEANVLTF. The entire variable domain, with the rest obtained from reference TRBV19 and TRBJ2-6, is as follows: DGGITQSPKYLFRKEGQNVTLSCEQNLNHDAMYWYRQDPGQGLRLIYYSQIVNDFQKGDIAEGYSVSREKKESFPLTVTSAQKNPTAFYLCASSSRPEANVLTFGAGSRLTVL.

The sample holds many counts of this clonotype. The rearrangement joins TRBV3-1 to TRBJ2-7; D is perhaps TRBD2 (5 bases). From germline, CDR1 is LGHDT and CDR2 YNNKEL (reference sequence). Trimming cost V 0 bases and J 2 bases, with 8 bases left between them. The CDR3 totals 14 residues. The CDR3 region has the DNA TGTGCCAGCAGCCAAGATTACGGGGCCTACGAGCAGTACTTC. It specifies CASSQDYGAYEQYF.

This clonotype was found many times. The V gene is TRBV7-9, the J gene TRBJ1-1; D remains ambiguous. Germline lookup yields CDR1 SEHNR and CDR2 FQNEAQ (reference sequence). The ends were cut back, 4 bases at V and 1 base at J, with 16 bases in the middle. The CDR3 runs 16 residues. The CDR3 spells CASSSPVKAENTEAFF. Written as DNA, the CDR3 is TGTGCCAGCAGCTCGCCCGTGAAGGCGGAGAACACTGAAGCTTTCTTT.

This clonotype was detected a few times. The chain recombines TRBV12-5 with TRBJ1-1, with unresolved D. The germline gives CDR1 LGHNT, CDR2 FRNRAP. Trimming left V 5 bases short and J 3 bases short, with 10 bases between. This CDR3 comprises 13 residues. The CDR3 is CASGPGLYTEAFF. CDR3 nucleotide sequence: TGTGCTAGTGGTCCGGGCCTTTACACTGAAGCTTTCTTT.

The chain recombines TRBV4-1 with TRBJ1-2, with a weak D call TRBD1 (5 bases). Germline V lookup: CDR1 MGHRA, CDR2 YSYEKL. V lost 2 bases and J lost 4, with 11 bases in between. The CDR3 consists of 14 residues. CDR3 in amino acids: CASSQQPGIYGYTF. In DNA form, the CDR3 reads TGCGCCAGCAGCCAACAACCAGGGATCTATGGCTACACCTTC.

This clonotype was seen a handful of times. The rearrangement links TRBV2 to TRBJ2-1; tentative D call: TRBD2 (6 bases). This CDR3 comprises 17 residues. Germline CDR1 reads SNHLY; CDR2 reads FYNNEI. The V end was cut by 6 bases, the J end by 0 bases, with 18 bases between. CDR3 amino acids: CASRERGLTSSYNEQFF. DNA of the CDR3: TGTGCCAGCAGAGAAAGAGGACTAACGAGCTCCTACAATGAGCAGTTCTTC.

There are a few counts of this clonotype. The rearrangement links TRBV27 to TRBJ1-2; no firm D call. The CDR3 runs to 15 residues. Germline values: CDR1 MNHEY, CDR2 SMNVEV (reference sequence). The V gene lost 6 bases and the J gene lost 8 bases, with 22 bases spanning the gap. CDR3 loop: CASSPGRRNLLGYTF. The CDR3 DNA is TGTGCCAGCAGCCCCGGGCGACGTAACCTCCTCGGCTACACCTTC.

This clonotype was recorded many times. V usage is TRBV18 and J usage is TRBJ2-7; D is perhaps TRBD1 or TRBD2 (5 bases each). V was pared by 3 bases and J by 2 bases, with 11 bases between. The CDR3 runs 14 residues. CDR1 is KGHSH, CDR2 LQKENI, per germline. In DNA, the CDR3 is TGTGCCAGCTCACCCCGGGACGGAGCCTACGAGCAGTACTTC. This sequence encodes CASSPRDGAYEQYF.

The V call is TRBV6-1, the J call TRBJ1-4; D remains unclear. Germline lookup yields CDR1 MNHNS and CDR2 SASEGT. This CDR3 spans 15 amino acids. V was trimmed by 2 bases and J by 8 bases, leaving 15 bases between them. CDR3 in amino acids: CASSEFPRVREKLFF. As DNA, the CDR3 is TGTGCCAGCAGTGAATTTCCGAGGGTTCGAGAAAAACTGTTTTTT.

This rearrangement joins TRBV6-5 to TRBJ1-1; unclear D gene. Germline V gene data show CDR1 as MNHEY and CDR2 as SVGAGI. Trimming left V 6 bases short and J 1 base short, with 12 bases between. CDR3 length: 14 amino acids. The CDR3 sequence: CASRLTWRNTEAFF. The DNA of the CDR3 is TGTGCCAGCAGGTTAACATGGCGGAACACTGAAGCTTTCTTT.

This clonotype was found many times. The V gene is TRBV6-6, the J gene TRBJ2-5, with D unresolved. CDR3 length equals 14 residues. Between the trimmed V and J ends, which lost 2 bases and 6 bases, there was a span of 13 bases. Per the germline V gene, CDR1 is MNHNY and CDR2 is SVGAGI (reference sequence). CDR3 residues: CASSYMRLEKTQYF. Here the CDR3 DNA reads TGTGCCAGCAGTTACATGCGGCTTGAAAAGACCCAGTACTTC.

The V and J genes are TRBV6-1 and TRBJ1-3; no definite D call. Per the germline V gene, CDR1 is MNHNS and CDR2 is SASEGT. V lost 4 bases to trimming and J lost 0 bases, with 10 bases between them. This CDR3 comprises 15 residues. The CDR3 loop reads CASSGSGNSGNTIYF. CDR3 sequence (DNA): TGTGCCAGCAGTGGAAGTGGGAACTCTGGAAACACCATATATTTT.

In the case of this clonotype: Sequence at one end of the junction differs from germline and may be a read error. The CDR3: CAWSVQGWEKLVF. The DNA for the CDR3 is TGTGCCTGGAGTGTACAGGGTTGGGAAAAACTGGTTTTT. The genes are TRBV30 and TRBJ1-4, with a weak D call TRBD1 (6 bases). CDR3 length: 13 amino acids. Germline CDR1 GTSNPN, CDR2 SVGIG (reference sequence).

The sample holds a few counts of this clonotype. The chain links TRBV20-1 to TRBJ2-5, with TRBD2 matching 8 bases. V was pared by 0 bases and J by 5 bases, with 8 bases of the junction left unmatched. The CDR3 covers 15 residues. Germline loops: CDR1 DFQATT, CDR2 SNEGSKA (reference sequence). This CDR3 reads CSARDTPGGLETQYF. Here the CDR3 DNA reads TGCAGTGCTAGAGATACCCCGGGGGGGCTGGAGACCCAGTACTTC.